The TCR beta chain under discussion was sequenced for a study of blood T cell repertoires in COVID-19. Background on the study: The origin of the acute and convalescent COVID-19 samples was the United States, Italy and Spain. PBMCs, B-cell-depleted T cells, or T cells were the source of the cDNA or gDNA that made up the material.

Only a few counts were recorded for this clone. The CDR3 extends over 13 amino acids. Between the trimmed V and J ends, which lost 9 bases and 7 bases, there was a span of 16 bases. CDR1 WNHNN and CDR2 SYGVQD come from the germline V gene (reference sequence). TCRdb's copy holds only in-frame clones and misses some; the assay was immunoSEQ multiplex PCR. The table shows just over 35,000 clones, with about nine tenths occurring only once. The sample was peripheral blood. This rearrangement joins TRBV10-1 to TRBJ1-5, with D hard to call. The clonotype comes from a man aged 55 to 70 with acute or convalescent COVID-19. The CDR3 protein is CASLGGNDQPQHF. The CDR3 DNA is TGCGCCAGTTTAGGAGGGAATGACCAGCCCCAGCATTTT.